This entry is about one TCR beta chain. These data are taken from a study of control samples from healthy donors and cancer patients. The data were produced by immunoSEQ multiplex PCR, yet TCRdb's version contains in-frame clones alone and is incomplete. The data hold 25,000 to 35,000 clones, with around nine tenths observed a single time. This CDR3 is built from 17 residues. Germline V gives CDR1 LNHDA, CDR2 SQIVND (reference sequence). The V end was cut by 6 bases, the J end by 4 bases, with 23 bases between. The receptor was derived from a woman in her forties with lung cancer. The V gene is TRBV19, the J gene TRBJ2-3; weak D call: TRBD2 (6 bases). Sequencing input: PBMCs. Written as DNA, the CDR3 is TGTGCCAGTAGCAGGGACCGTTCCAGCCCTAGCGCAGATACGCAGTATTTT. Translated, it gives CASSRDRSSPSADTQYF. Full variable domain (remainder filled in from reference TRBV19 and TRBJ2-3): DGGITQSPKYLFRKEGQNVTLSCEQNLNHDAMYWYRQDPGQGLRLIYYSQIVNDFQKGDIAEGYSVSREKKESFPLTVTSAQKNPTAFYLCASSRDRSSPSADTQYFGPGTRLTVL.